What follows is one TCR beta chain and its context. TCRdb's copy holds only in-frame clones and misses some; the assay was immunoSEQ multiplex PCR. The data hold around 370,000 clones, with about 90% observed a single time. This entry is derived from a study of blood T cell repertoires in COVID-19. Study-wide context: Material from acute and convalescent COVID-19 was sourced from the United States, Italy and Spain.

Germline-derived CDR1 and CDR2 are SEHNR and FQNEAQ (reference sequence). This CDR3 has 14 amino acids. V dropped 3 bases and J dropped 4; count of bases not matched to a gene: 5. The genes are TRBV7-9 and TRBJ2-7, with 8 bases that match TRBD1. The sequence was collected from a woman aged 18-29 years who had recovered from COVID-19. Sequences were obtained from peripheral blood. The CDR3 coding sequence is TGTGCCAGCAGCTTCGGACAGGGAAGTTACGAGCAGTACGTC. Translated: CASSFGQGSYEQYV.